Below, 19 T cell receptor beta chains from the same sample are listed, as sequenced in a study of T cell responses to AZD1222 COVID-19 vaccine. Method: immunoSEQ multiplex PCR; TCRdb's copy keeps in-frame clones and lacks some. The sample lists some 60,000 clones; around 80% were seen once. The sequencing here drew on peripheral blood, taken on day 0 of AZD1222 vaccination. These receptors were collected from an adult in good health.

This chain uses TRBV7-2 with TRBJ1-2, with D perhaps TRBD1 (6 bases). The CDR3 loop spans 15 amino acids. Deletions cut 2 bases from V and 3 bases from J, with 13 bases between. In germline, CDR1 is SGHTA, CDR2 FQGNSA. The CDR3 spells CASSLIGEGDYGYTF. CDR3 in DNA: TGTGCCAGCAGCTTAATAGGGGAGGGGGACTATGGCTACACCTTC.

This chain links TRBV18 with TRBJ1-2, with a possible D match to TRBD1 (5 bases). The germline V and J ends were trimmed by 6 bases and 5 bases, with 19 bases remaining between them. CDR1 and CDR2 from the germline V gene are KGHSH and LQKENI. This CDR3 has 15 amino acids. The CDR3 DNA reads as TGTGCCAGCTCCAGCCTGATGCAGGGATATTATGGCTACACCTTC. Its translation is CASSSLMQGYYGYTF.

V gene TRBV10-3 combines with J gene TRBJ1-2; D perhaps matches TRBD1 (6 bases). The V end was cut by 2 bases, the J end by 6 bases, with 10 bases between. The CDR3 has 13 amino acids. In germline, CDR1 is ENHRY, CDR2 SYGVKD. In nucleotides, the CDR3 is TGTGCCATCAGTGAGACAGGGTCCCATGGCTACACCTTC. It yields the protein CAISETGSHGYTF.

The genes are TRBV6-2 or TRBV6-3 and TRBJ2-5; TRBD2 might be the D (7 bases). This CDR3 is 15 amino acids long. V gave up 4 bases and J gave up 5 bases, with 17 bases separating them. Per the germline V gene, CDR1 is MNHEY and CDR2 is SVGEGT. CDR3 nucleotides: TGTGCCAGCAGTTCCGCGGGGGCGGGAGAGGAGACCCAGTACTTC. It is translated as CASSSAGAGEETQYF.

The gene calls are TRBV19 and TRBJ1-3, with D uncertain. Germline-derived CDR1 and CDR2 are LNHDA and SQIVND (reference sequence). The germline V and J ends were trimmed by 4 bases and 5 bases, with 12 bases remaining between them. The CDR3 is made up of 14 amino acids. CDR3 sequence reads: CASSTSEGRNTIYF. The CDR3 DNA sequence: TGTGCCAGTAGTACAAGTGAGGGAAGAAACACCATATATTTT. The variable domain in full, with the rest retrieved from reference TRBV19 and TRBJ1-3, is DGGITQSPKYLFRKEGQNVTLSCEQNLNHDAMYWYRQDPGQGLRLIYYSQIVNDFQKGDIAEGYSVSREKKESFPLTVTSAQKNPTAFYLCASSTSEGRNTIYFGEGSWLTVV.

This clone was detected only once. The genes are TRBV11-3 and TRBJ1-3; D is unresolved. The CDR3 has 14 residues. Germline V CDR1 and CDR2: SGHNT, YENEEA. Trimming shortened V by 4 bases and J by 4 bases, and 11 bases separated the two germline ends. The DNA of the CDR3 is TGTGCCAGCAGCTCCCTCGGGAGCGGAAACACCATATATTTT. Its protein product is CASSSLGSGNTIYF.

The gene calls are TRBV27 and TRBJ2-1; 14 nucleotides match TRBD2. Germline values: CDR1 MNHEY, CDR2 SMNVEV (reference sequence). The CDR3 totals 15 residues. The ends lost 8 bases at V and 6 bases at J; junction bases unmatched: 6. In DNA form, the CDR3 reads TGTGCCAGCCGCCTCGGGACTAGCGGGAGCAATGAGCAGTTCTTC. Translating gives CASRLGTSGSNEQFF.

The chain employs TRBV6-6 and TRBJ1-5, with TRBD1 as a possible D gene (6 bases). The CDR3 runs 12 residues. Trimming pared 7 bases from V and 14 bases from J, leaving 18 bases between. Looked up from germline, CDR1 is MNHNY and CDR2 is SVGAGI (reference sequence). The CDR3 bases are TGTGCCAGCACTGTTGCCAGGGGTCTAAAGCATTTT. It encodes CASTVARGLKHF.

In DNA form, the CDR3 reads TGTGCCAGCGGAGGTGCTAGCGGGAACGAGCAGTACTTC. It is translated as CASGGASGNEQYF. The chain carries TRBV2 and TRBJ2-7, with 9 bases identical to TRBD2. The CDR3 spans 13 residues. Trimming took 8 bases from V and 5 from J; bases not matched to a gene: 7. Germline assignment: CDR1 SNHLY and CDR2 FYNNEI.

The rearrangement joins TRBV7-2 to TRBJ2-5; D may be TRBD2 (5 bases). Germline V CDR1 and CDR2: SGHTA, FQGNSA. Trimming removed 5 bases from V and 7 bases from J, with 17 bases in between. This CDR3 is 14 amino acids long. The chain's CDR3 is CASSPSPDTGTQYF. The CDR3 DNA follows: TGTGCCAGCAGCCCTAGCCCAGATACGGGGACCCAGTACTTC.

V and J are TRBV10-3 and TRBJ2-1; D perhaps matches TRBD1 (6 bases). Germline V CDR1 and CDR2: ENHRY, SYGVKD. The CDR3 loop spans 13 amino acids. Trimming cost V 10 bases and J 6 bases, with 16 bases left between them. The CDR3 bases are TGTGCCACCTCCAGGGGTGTAGGCAATGAGCAGTTCTTC. Its protein product is CATSRGVGNEQFF.

The rearrangement uses TRBV12-3 or TRBV12-4 and TRBJ1-2; no clear D. Trimming removed 6 bases from V and 8 bases from J, with 10 bases in between. The CDR3 is made up of 11 amino acids. The CDR3 sequence is CASSRLRGYTF. The CDR3 DNA is TGTGCCAGCAGCCGCCTGAGAGGCTACACCTTC.

The CDR3 loop is CASSARTGVHYGYTF. In nucleotides, the CDR3 is TGTGCCAGCAGTGCCCGGACAGGGGTCCACTATGGCTACACCTTC. V usage is TRBV28 and J usage is TRBJ1-2, with 9 bases aligning to TRBD1. Germline V lookup: CDR1 MDHEN, CDR2 SYDVKM. CDR3 length: 15 amino acids. V lost 5 bases and J lost 3; bases outside the gene matches: 7.

The chain has TRBV4-1 and TRBJ2-1, with TRBD1 matching over 7 bases. The germline gives CDR1 MGHRA, CDR2 YSYEKL. The CDR3 consists of 13 residues. With V trimmed by 0 bases and J by 7 bases, 0 bases remained unmatched. This CDR3 is CASSQEQGNEQFF. In DNA, the CDR3 is TGCGCCAGCAGCCAAGAACAGGGGAATGAGCAGTTCTTC.

The chain uses TRBV5-5 and TRBJ1-1; D not certain. V was trimmed by 4 bases and J by 8 bases, leaving 9 bases between them. The CDR3 extends over 11 amino acids. CDR1 and CDR2 (germline): SGHKS, YYEKEE (reference sequence). The chain's CDR3 is CASSIGREAFF. In nucleotides, the CDR3 is TGTGCCAGCAGCATCGGAAGGGAAGCTTTCTTT. The full variable domain, with the rest looked up from reference TRBV5-5 and TRBJ1-1, is DAGVTQSPTHLIKTRGQQVTLRCSPISGHKSVSWYQQVLGQGPQFIFQYYEKEERGRGNFPDRFSARQFPNYSSELNVNALLLGDSALYLCASSIGREAFFGQGTRLTVV.

The V gene is TRBV30, the J gene TRBJ1-3; the D is unclear. CDR1 is GTSNPN, CDR2 SVGIG, per germline (reference sequence). This CDR3 region has 12 residues. V was cut by 3 bases and J by 4 bases, with 7 bases left in between. CDR3 DNA sequence: TGTGCCTGGAGGGGCCGCGGAAACACCATATATTTT. It encodes CAWRGRGNTIYF.

This clone has only one observation. In DNA, the CDR3 is TGTGCCAGCAGCTTGACTGATAACACTGAAGCTTTCTTT. Translation: CASSLTDNTEAFF. The chain employs TRBV7-3 and TRBJ1-1, with no clear D. V was pared by 3 bases and J by 2 bases, with 7 bases between. Germline CDR1 SGHTA, CDR2 FQGTGA. The CDR3 has 13 residues.

V gene TRBV14 combines with J gene TRBJ1-1, with D uncertain. CDR1 SGHDN and CDR2 FVKESK come from the germline V gene. Trimming pared 2 bases from V and 0 bases from J, leaving 4 bases between. The CDR3 extends over 13 amino acids. CDR3 bases: TGTGCCAGCAGCCAATCGGTGAACACTGAAGCTTTCTTT. It yields the protein CASSQSVNTEAFF. Using reference TRBV14 and TRBJ1-1 for the parts outside the CDR3, the full variable domain is EAGVTQFPSHSVIEKGQTVTLRCDPISGHDNLYWYRRVMGKEIKFLLHFVKESKQDESGMPNNRFLAERTGGTYSTLKVQPAELEDSGVYFCASSQSVNTEAFFGQGTRLTVV.

V gene TRBV7-2 combines with J gene TRBJ2-7; TRBD2 aligns across 16 bases. Looked up from germline, CDR1 is SGHTA and CDR2 is FQGNSA. This CDR3 region has 13 residues. The trim removed 5 bases at V and 13 bases at J, leaving 5 bases unmatched. This CDR3 reads CASSAGLAGGPYF. The CDR3 DNA follows: TGTGCCAGCAGCGCGGGACTAGCGGGAGGGCCCTACTTC.